The clone carrying this T cell receptor beta chain was counted at least ten times. What it recognizes is unknown. Time point defined: sample taken at primary tumor resection. CDR1 is SEHNR, CDR2 FQNEAQ, per germline (reference sequence). V shed 11 bases and J shed 2 bases, with 13 bases lying between them. The CDR3 extends over 13 amino acids. TCRdb re-called the 5' RACE reads with MiXCR, one entry per CDR3 protein. Counted here are about 23,000 distinct CDR3 sequences, approximately 4.3% occurring once; the ten biggest clones make up about 10%. The sample is drawn from a study of spatial heterogeneity in lung cancer. Study-wide findings and caveats: Expanded intratumoral alpha and beta TCR counts tracked tumor mutation counts.

The source is a male donor with early-stage non-small cell lung cancer. J is TRBJ2-1 and V is TRBV7-9; D ambiguous. Source: lung tumor tissue, taken at surgery. This CDR3 reads CAAGLRAYNEQFF. The CDR3 DNA sequence: TGTGCCGCCGGCCTGCGCGCCTACAATGAGCAGTTCTTC.